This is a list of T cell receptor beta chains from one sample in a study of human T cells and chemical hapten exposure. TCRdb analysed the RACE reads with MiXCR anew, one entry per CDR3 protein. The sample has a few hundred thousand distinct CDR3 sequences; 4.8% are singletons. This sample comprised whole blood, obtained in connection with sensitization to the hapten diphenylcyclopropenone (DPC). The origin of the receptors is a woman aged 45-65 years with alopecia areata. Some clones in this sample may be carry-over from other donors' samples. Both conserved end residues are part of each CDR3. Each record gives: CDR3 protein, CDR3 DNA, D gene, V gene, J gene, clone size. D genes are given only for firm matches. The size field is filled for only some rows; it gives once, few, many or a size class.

CASSQDGNTGGDTQYF	TGTGCCAGCAGCCAAGACGGGAATACGGGAGGTGATACGCAGTATTTT	TRBD2	TRBV4-2	TRBJ2-3	-
CASSIRDYEQYF	TGTGCCAGCAGCATAAGGGATTACGAGCAGTACTTC	-	TRBV21-1	TRBJ2-7	-
CSARIVSVGTDTQYF	TGCAGCGCCCGGATCGTTAGCGTCGGCACAGATACGCAGTATTTT	-	TRBV29-1	TRBJ2-3	-
CASSEVGGQPQHF	TGTGCCAGCAGTGAAGTGGGTGGTCAGCCCCAGCATTTT	-	TRBV2	TRBJ1-5	many
CSVVPLGGNEQFF	TGCAGCGTTGTCCCCCTAGGGGGAAATGAGCAGTTCTTC	-	TRBV29-1	TRBJ2-1	many
CASSQALRGAAGELFF	TGTGCCAGCAGCCAAGCTCTCAGAGGCGCGGCCGGGGAGCTGTTTTTT	-	TRBV4-2	TRBJ2-2	many
CASKPDRNTGELFF	TGTGCCAGCAAACCGGACAGGAACACCGGGGAGCTGTTTTTT	-	TRBV12-3/TRBV12-4	TRBJ2-2	many
CASSSYPLTSGSRADTQYF	TGTGCCAGCAGCTCCTATCCGTTGACTAGCGGGAGCCGGGCAGATACGCAGTATTTT	TRBD2	TRBV7-2	TRBJ2-3	many
CSARTRSGLSSYEQYF	TGCAGTGCTAGAACCCGTTCGGGACTGAGCTCCTACGAGCAGTACTTC	-	TRBV20-1	TRBJ2-7	few
CASENHNEQFF	TGTGCCAGCGAGAACCACAATGAGCAGTTCTTC	-	TRBV9	TRBJ2-1	many
CASSSYSGQETQYF	TGCGCCAGCAGCTCCTATAGCGGCCAAGAGACCCAGTACTTC	-	TRBV5-1	TRBJ2-5	-
CASSFPPARETQYF	TGTGCCAGCAGTTTTCCTCCGGCCCGGGAGACCCAGTACTTC	-	TRBV12-3/TRBV12-4	TRBJ2-5	many
CASSLAKELLYGYTF	TGTGCCAGCAGCTTAGCGAAGGAGCTTCTCTATGGCTACACCTTC	-	TRBV7-9	TRBJ1-2	many
CASSTTRTAGDTQYF	TGTGCCAGCAGCACTACACGGACCGCGGGAGATACGCAGTATTTT	-	TRBV13	TRBJ2-3	few
CASSSRPVGEQYF	TGTGCCAGCAGCTCCCGGCCGGTAGGTGAGCAGTACTTC	-	TRBV7-9	TRBJ2-7	many
CASSQDGRVFISGANVLTF	TGTGCCAGCAGCCAAGATGGCAGGGTATTTATCTCTGGGGCCAACGTCCTGACTTTC	-	TRBV3-1	TRBJ2-6	many
CAIRATGDGANVLTF	TGTGCCATCAGAGCGACCGGGGATGGGGCCAACGTCCTGACTTTC	-	TRBV10-3	TRBJ2-6	-
CASSAGQGFSPLHF	TGTGCCAGCAGCGCTGGACAGGGTTTTTCACCCCTCCACTTT	TRBD1	TRBV9	TRBJ1-6	-
CASSPKQGWNSPLHF	TGTGCCAGCTCACCCAAACAGGGGTGGAATTCACCCCTCCACTTT	TRBD1	TRBV18	TRBJ1-6	many
CASIPGRSRVSNQPQHF	TGTGCCAGCATCCCCGGACGTTCCAGGGTTAGCAATCAGCCCCAGCATTTT	-	TRBV21-1	TRBJ1-5	few
CSVEGLGGGTDTQYF	TGCAGCGTCGAGGGGCTTGGCGGAGGCACAGATACGCAGTATTTT	-	TRBV29-1	TRBJ2-3	many
CASSQGLNTGELFF	TGTGCCAGCAGCCAGGGATTGAACACCGGGGAGCTGTTTTTT	-	TRBV4-2	TRBJ2-2	many
CATSRDRGRNTEAFF	TGTGCCACCAGCAGAGATCGGGGCAGAAACACTGAAGCTTTCTTT	-	TRBV15	TRBJ1-1	many
CASSFDMSHYNEQFF	TGTGCCAGCAGCTTTGACATGAGTCACTACAATGAGCAGTTCTTC	-	TRBV7-2	TRBJ2-1	many
CASSFSLGDQETQYF	TGCGCCAGCAGCTTTTCTTTAGGGGATCAAGAGACCCAGTACTTC	-	TRBV5-1	TRBJ2-5	-
CASSHQPGQLSYEQYF	TGTGCCAGCAGTCATCAACCGGGACAGCTTTCCTACGAGCAGTACTTC	TRBD1	TRBV27	TRBJ2-7	-
CSVALFTGELFF	TGCAGCGTTGCCCTTTTCACCGGGGAGCTGTTTTTT	-	TRBV29-1	TRBJ2-2	many